Presented here are 18 T cell receptor beta chains from one specimen sequenced in a study of shared clonotypes between healthy human individuals. CD8 cells regarded as naive lacked CD45RO, were positively chosen for CCR7, and omitted terminally differentiated effector memory CD45RA+ cells. The assay was immunoSEQ multiplex PCR, and TCRdb's table has in-frame clones only and misses some. The sample lists 2 million to 2.5 million clones, about 95% occurring once. The sequenced sample was naive CD8+ T cells sorted from blood. The receptors derive from a man in his late teens or twenties in good health.

The chain recombines TRBV6-5 with TRBJ2-7; no clear D gene. The CDR3 totals 13 residues. V was pared by 0 bases and J by 5 bases, with 8 bases between. Per germline, CDR1 MNHEY and CDR2 SVGAGI. CDR3 DNA: TGTGCCAGCAGTTACTCGTGGACGGACGAGCAGTACTTC. This translates into CASSYSWTDEQYF.

V usage is TRBV9 and J usage is TRBJ1-1; 9 bases match TRBD1. The ends lost 3 bases at V and 1 base at J; junction bases unmatched: 4. In germline, CDR1 is SGDLS, CDR2 YYNGEE. The CDR3 consists of 15 residues. The CDR3 loop is CASSATGGGNTEAFF. DNA of the CDR3: TGTGCCAGCAGCGCCACAGGGGGCGGGAACACTGAAGCTTTCTTT. Complete variable domain (other parts from reference TRBV9 and TRBJ1-1): DSGVTQTPKHLITATGQRVTLRCSPRSGDLSVYWYQQSLDQGLQFLIQYYNGEERAKGNILERFSAQQFPDLHSELNLSSLELGDSALYFCASSATGGGNTEAFFGQGTRLTVV.

The chain links TRBV30 to TRBJ2-3; TRBD2 is a possible D gene (6 bases). Trimming left V 0 bases short and J 0 bases short, with 13 bases between. There are 16 residues in the CDR3. Germline V gives CDR1 GTSNPN, CDR2 SVGIG (reference sequence). The CDR3 sequence: CAWSVDFGGSTDTQYF. The CDR3 bases are TGTGCCTGGAGTGTCGATTTCGGGGGTAGCACAGATACGCAGTATTTT.

The chain links TRBV10-3 to TRBJ2-1; D possibly matches TRBD1 or TRBD2 (5 bases each). The CDR3 runs to 13 residues. Germline V gene sequence: CDR1 ENHRY, CDR2 SYGVKD. The V gene lost 6 bases and the J gene lost 0 bases, with 6 bases spanning the gap. CDR3 residues: CAISGTSYNEQFF. The DNA of the CDR3 is TGTGCCATCAGCGGGACCTCCTACAATGAGCAGTTCTTC.

With regard to this clone: In the same sample, other DNA sequences code for this CDR3. The chain combines TRBV5-4 with TRBJ2-7; D not certain. Trimming removed 0 bases from V and 3 bases from J, with 7 bases in between. Germline CDR1 and CDR2: SGHNT and YYREEE (reference sequence). There are 13 residues in the CDR3. The chain's CDR3 is CASSLGGYYEQYF. The CDR3 DNA reads TGTGCCAGCAGCTTGGGGGGTTACTACGAGCAGTACTTC.

The V call is TRBV5-4, the J call TRBJ2-7, with D possibly being TRBD1 (6 bases). This CDR3 spans 14 amino acids. Trimming shortened V by 4 bases and J by 0 bases, and 11 bases separated the two germline ends. Germline V gene sequence: CDR1 SGHNT, CDR2 YYREEE (reference sequence). The CDR3 sequence: CASSNRDNSYEQYF. The CDR3 bases are TGTGCCAGCAGCAACCGGGACAACTCCTACGAGCAGTACTTC. The variable domain in full, completed from reference TRBV5-4 and TRBJ2-7, reads ETGVTQSPTHLIKTRGQQVTLRCSSQSGHNTVSWYQQALGQGPQFIFQYYREEENGRGNFPPRFSGLQFPNYSSELNVNALELDDSALYLCASSNRDNSYEQYFGPGTRLTVT.

The chain has TRBV19 and TRBJ2-5; TRBD2 matches at 8 bases. V gave up 5 bases and J gave up 4 bases; unmatched junction bases: 9. The CDR3 is 15 amino acids. From germline, CDR1 is LNHDA and CDR2 SQIVND (reference sequence). CDR3 sequence reads: CASSSHSGAVETQYF. CDR3 sequence (DNA): TGTGCCAGTAGTTCCCATAGCGGGGCCGTAGAGACCCAGTACTTC.

The V gene is TRBV4-3, the J gene TRBJ2-7; D perhaps matches TRBD1 (5 bases). CDR1 is LGHNA and CDR2 is YSLEER in the germline V gene. The CDR3 is 14 amino acids. V lost 2 bases to trimming and J lost 4 bases, with 12 bases between them. The DNA for the CDR3 is TGCGCCAGCAGCCAACAAAAGGGGTGGTACGAGCAGTACTTC. This codes for CASSQQKGWYEQYF.

The chain is built from TRBV6-6 and TRBJ2-3, with 10 bases that match TRBD2. With V trimmed by 4 bases and J by 14 bases, 6 bases remained unmatched. The germline V gene has CDR1 MNHNY and CDR2 SVGAGI (reference sequence). CDR3 length equals 12 residues. Written as DNA, the CDR3 is TGTGCCAGCAGTTCAACTAGCGGGAATCGGTATTTT. This gives the protein CASSSTSGNRYF.

In DNA form, the CDR3 reads TGTGCCAGCAGCAAGATTCTCCACCGACTAGCGGCAAACACCGGGGAGCTGTTTTTT. Residues: CASSKILHRLAANTGELFF. V and J are TRBV7-2 and TRBJ2-2; 9 bases are a match to TRBD2. Trimming cost V 5 bases and J 2 bases; bases outside gene matches: 15. The CDR3 contains 19 residues. In germline, CDR1 is SGHTA, CDR2 FQGNSA.

The genes are TRBV19 and TRBJ2-7; D is uncertain. Trimming took 5 bases from V and 4 from J, leaving 9 bases between them. The germline CDR1 and CDR2 sequences are LNHDA and SQIVND (reference sequence). The CDR3 sequence is 12 residues long. The CDR3 loop reads CASSDWGYEQYF. The CDR3 DNA sequence: TGTGCCAGTAGTGATTGGGGATACGAGCAGTACTTC.

The chain carries TRBV19 and TRBJ1-5; D possibly corresponds to TRBD1 (6 bases). Germline V lookup: CDR1 LNHDA, CDR2 SQIVND (reference sequence). The CDR3 contains 15 residues. Trimming pared 4 bases from V and 6 bases from J, leaving 16 bases between. The CDR3 loop is CASSTSSGGLQPQHF. CDR3 sequence (DNA): TGTGCCAGTAGTACCTCCTCGGGGGGGCTTCAGCCCCAGCATTTT.

The genes are TRBV5-1 and TRBJ2-1; TRBD1 matches 8 bases. This CDR3 is built from 19 residues. Germline V gene data show CDR1 as SGHRS and CDR2 as YFSETQ. V was clipped by 4 bases and J by 3 bases; unmatched bases: 18. DNA of the CDR3: TGCGCCAGCAGCCCATCACCAGACAGGGGAGTAATCGTCTACAATGAGCAGTTCTTC. Its translation is CASSPSPDRGVIVYNEQFF.

With regard to this clone: This sample also contains other DNA sequences that code for the same CDR3. The chain recombines TRBV27 with TRBJ1-6, with a weak D call TRBD1 (6 bases). The CDR3 totals 13 residues. CDR1 is MNHEY, CDR2 SMNVEV, per germline (reference sequence). The ends were cut back, 2 bases at V and 7 bases at J, with 6 bases in the middle. CDR3 bases: TGTGCCAGCAGTTTACAGGGGAATTCACCCCTCCACTTT. It yields the protein CASSLQGNSPLHF.

The chain joins TRBV27 to TRBJ2-1; D is tentatively TRBD1 or TRBD2 (5 bases each). The CDR3 has 15 amino acids. Germline CDR1 is MNHEY and CDR2 is SMNVEV (reference sequence). The V end was cut by 7 bases, the J end by 0 bases, with 13 bases between. The DNA for the CDR3 is TGTGCCAGCACCTGGGACGGTCCCTCCTACAATGAGCAGTTCTTC. It yields the protein CASTWDGPSYNEQFF.

In regard to this clone: One end of the junction varies from germline; a read error may be responsible. The DNA for the CDR3 is TGCGCCAGCAGCCCAACGGGACAGGGCAACCAGCCCCAGCATTTT. It is translated as CASSPTGQGNQPQHF. This chain connects TRBV5-1 to TRBJ1-5; the match to TRBD1 covers 9 bases. CDR1 is SGHRS and CDR2 is YFSETQ in the germline V gene. The CDR3 loop spans 15 amino acids.

The chain joins TRBV27 to TRBJ1-5; D is ambiguous. This CDR3 is 13 amino acids long. CDR1 and CDR2 from the germline V gene are MNHEY and SMNVEV (reference sequence). Trimming shortened V by 2 bases and J by 0 bases, and 2 bases separated the two germline ends. The CDR3 sequence: CASSLVSNQPQHF. The CDR3 DNA reads TGTGCCAGCAGTTTAGTTAGCAATCAGCCCCAGCATTTT.

The chain is built from TRBV7-9 and TRBJ2-2; no firm D call. CDR1 and CDR2 (germline): SEHNR, FQNEAQ (reference sequence). V gave up 5 bases and J gave up 1 base, with 14 bases separating them. The CDR3 spans 16 residues. CDR3: CASSPPNPLNTGELFF. The DNA of the CDR3 is TGTGCCAGCAGCCCTCCCAATCCTTTGAACACCGGGGAGCTGTTTTTT. The entire variable domain, with the rest obtained from reference TRBV7-9 and TRBJ2-2, is as follows: DTGVSQNPRHKITKRGQNVTFRCDPISEHNRLYWYRQTLGQGPEFLTYFQNEAQLEKSRLLSDRFSAERPKGSFSTLEIQRTEQGDSAMYLCASSPPNPLNTGELFFGEGSRLTVL.